This record looks at one T cell receptor beta chain sequence and its context. Produced via immunoSEQ multiplex PCR; TCRdb's table is partial and in-frame only. This table holds roughly 260,000 clones, 88% found once. V was cut by 8 bases and J by 4 bases, with 19 bases left in between. The CDR3 has 14 residues. The germline CDR1 and CDR2 sequences are SGHDT and YYEEEE. Seattle's enrolled individuals joined amid active infection and were then monitored longitudinally. This entry is derived from a study of blood T cell repertoires in COVID-19. Whole-study context: Collection of acute and convalescent COVID-19 samples took place in the United States, Italy and Spain. PBMCs, B-cell-depleted T cells, or T cells provided the cDNA or gDNA that made up the material.

What was sequenced was peripheral blood. This rearrangement joins TRBV5-6 to TRBJ2-7; weak D call: TRBD1 (5 bases). The sequence was collected from a woman aged 25 to 39 with COVID-19, enrolled during active disease. CDR3 bases: TGTGCCAGTACCGTTCGGGCGGCAGGGTACGAGCAGTACTTC. This gives the protein CASTVRAAGYEQYF.